What follows are 14 T cell receptor beta chains derived from one specimen sequenced in a study of vaccination and CD4 T cells after COVID-19 (dated by TCRdb to the early 2020s). Libraries were made using PCR. The sequencer listed for this sample is Illumina iSeq 100. TCR sequencing of DNA from cultured CD4+ T cells used the Oncomine TCR Beta short-read assay at the Johns Hopkins FTIC core. Through fastp at Q25 and MiXCR, TCRdb rebuilt clones from the public reads, retaining in-frame beta chains. Rows are combined by CDR3 protein, so each entry shows the most common genes and DNA. Present in this sample are some 21,000 distinct CDR3 sequences, about 40% of which were seen just once. The ten top clones hold roughly 5.2% of the sample. No antigen is known for these receptors. The sample's treatment or condition label is to be understood as: approximately 9-day PBMC culture with coronavirus spike peptide pools or control peptides (ViraFEST assay).

The sequences come from CD4+ T cells from blood, cultured in vitro, collected before SARS-CoV-2 vaccination. The receptor source for this set is a human donor who had recovered from COVID-19.

The chain combines TRBV20-1 with TRBJ1-4; tentatively, D is TRBD1 (5 bases). Germline V lookup: CDR1 DFQATT, CDR2 SNEGSKA (reference sequence). The CDR3 consists of 9 residues. The CDR3 nucleotides read TGCAGCAGGGAGGAAAAACTGTTTTTT. Translation: CSREEKLFF.

This clonotype was picked up a small number of times. The rearrangement links TRBV12-3 or TRBV12-4 to TRBJ1-2, with D uncertain. V shed 1 base and J shed 2 bases, with 17 bases lying between them. The CDR3 has 17 residues. The CDR3 is CASSLGIVLAENYGYTF. The DNA for the CDR3 is TGTGCCAGCAGTTTAGGCATCGTGTTGGCAGAGAACTATGGCTACACCTTC.

The V gene is TRBV28, the J gene TRBJ1-1; D perhaps matches TRBD1 (6 bases). This CDR3 spans 12 amino acids. Germline values: CDR1 MDHEN, CDR2 SYDVKM. V lost 5 bases and J lost 4, with 8 bases in between. The CDR3 loop reads CASSTGPTEAFF. CDR3 bases: TGTGCCAGCAGTACAGGGCCCACTGAAGCTTTCTTT.

This clonotype was seen a single time. The V and J genes are TRBV10-3 and TRBJ2-7, with 9 positions matching TRBD2. The CDR3 loop spans 14 amino acids. Germline V gene lookup returns CDR1 ENHRY and CDR2 SYGVKD. V was pared by 1 base and J by 6 bases, with 4 bases of the junction left unmatched. The CDR3 protein is CAISELAGVAEQYF. The CDR3 nucleotides read TGTGCCATCAGTGAGTTAGCGGGAGTGGCCGAGCAGTACTTC.

The chain couples TRBV6-1 to TRBJ2-3; possibly TRBD2 for D (5 bases). Between the trimmed V and J ends, which lost 4 bases and 4 bases, there was a span of 18 bases. CDR3 length equals 16 residues. In germline, CDR1 is MNHNS, CDR2 SASEGT. The CDR3 sequence: CASSAGFSGPADTQYF. In nucleotides, the CDR3 is TGTGCCAGCAGTGCGGGATTCTCGGGCCCGGCAGATACGCAGTATTTT.

The chain links TRBV6-2 or TRBV6-3 to TRBJ2-2; maybe TRBD1 (5 bases). The CDR3 is made up of 14 amino acids. V dropped 7 bases and J dropped 5 bases, with 14 bases sitting between them. Germline V gene data show CDR1 as MNHEY and CDR2 as SVGEGT. CDR3 amino acids: CASTDPGATGELFF. The CDR3 bases are TGTGCCAGCACGGACCCTGGGGCTACCGGGGAGCTGTTTTTT.

The rearrangement joins TRBV6-1 to TRBJ1-1; weak D call: TRBD1 (5 bases). V dropped 5 bases and J dropped 3 bases, with 10 bases sitting between them. The germline V gene has CDR1 MNHNS and CDR2 SASEGT. The length of the CDR3 is 13 residues. CDR3: CASSPTEDTEAFF. CDR3 DNA sequence: TGTGCCAGCAGTCCGACAGAGGACACTGAAGCTTTCTTT.

This rearrangement joins TRBV20-1 to TRBJ2-5; TRBD2 agrees at 8 bases. This CDR3 has 17 residues. V lost 0 bases and J lost 3; bases outside the gene matches: 12. The germline V gene has CDR1 DFQATT and CDR2 SNEGSKA (reference sequence). CDR3 residues: CSAREIMRGVKEETQYF. The CDR3 nucleotides are TGCAGTGCTAGAGAAATTATGCGGGGGGTCAAGGAAGAGACCCAGTACTTC.

The rearrangement uses TRBV12-3 or TRBV12-4 and TRBJ1-1, with D hard to call. The CDR3 covers 12 residues. Deletions cut 8 bases from V and 0 bases from J, with 7 bases between. CDR3 region: CASCRVNTEAFF. In DNA, the CDR3 is TGTGCCAGCTGCCGGGTGAACACTGAAGCTTTCTTT.

This clonotype was observed a few times. The chain employs TRBV19 and TRBJ1-5, with TRBD1 identical over 7 bases. CDR1 is LNHDA and CDR2 is SQIVND in the germline V gene (reference sequence). The CDR3 extends over 14 amino acids. Unmatched junction bases numbered 3, after V lost 4 bases and J lost 3 bases. The CDR3 region has the DNA TGTGCCAGTAGTAATGACAGGGTCAATCAGCCCCAGCATTTT. Protein product: CASSNDRVNQPQHF.

This clonotype came up a few times. In DNA, the CDR3 is TGTGCCAGCAGGCAGACCCTCGCGGGTCAGCCCCAGCATTTT. The encoded protein is CASRQTLAGQPQHF. The chain carries TRBV27 and TRBJ1-5; D unresolved. Germline CDR1 is MNHEY and CDR2 is SMNVEV (reference sequence). Between the trimmed V and J ends, which lost 6 bases and 6 bases, there was a span of 15 bases. The CDR3 is made up of 14 amino acids.

This clonotype was detected a few times. The chain is built from TRBV6-1 and TRBJ2-1, with 8 bases matching TRBD2. The V segment lost 5 bases and the J segment 4 bases; nucleotides outside the gene matches: 19. Germline CDR1 and CDR2: MNHNS and SASEGT. CDR3 length: 19 amino acids. CDR3 residues: CASSREGLALTRKYNEQFF. The CDR3 nucleotides are TGTGCCAGCAGTCGGGAGGGGCTAGCGCTTACCAGAAAATACAATGAGCAGTTCTTC.

The chain has TRBV20-1 and TRBJ2-7, with 8 bases matching TRBD1. V gave up 0 bases and J gave up 9 bases; unmatched junction bases: 10. Germline V gives CDR1 DFQATT, CDR2 SNEGSKA (reference sequence). The CDR3 is 14 residues long. In DNA form, the CDR3 reads TGCAGTGCTAGAGATATGGGACAGGCCGACCGGCAGTACTTC. This codes for CSARDMGQADRQYF.

This chain uses TRBV20-1 with TRBJ2-7; TRBD1 matches 9 bases. This CDR3 spans 13 amino acids. Trimming cost V 3 bases and J 3 bases; bases outside gene matches: 3. The germline gives CDR1 DFQATT, CDR2 SNEGSKA (reference sequence). The CDR3: CSASYRGLYEQYF. As DNA, the CDR3 is TGCAGTGCTAGCTACAGGGGGCTCTACGAGCAGTACTTC.